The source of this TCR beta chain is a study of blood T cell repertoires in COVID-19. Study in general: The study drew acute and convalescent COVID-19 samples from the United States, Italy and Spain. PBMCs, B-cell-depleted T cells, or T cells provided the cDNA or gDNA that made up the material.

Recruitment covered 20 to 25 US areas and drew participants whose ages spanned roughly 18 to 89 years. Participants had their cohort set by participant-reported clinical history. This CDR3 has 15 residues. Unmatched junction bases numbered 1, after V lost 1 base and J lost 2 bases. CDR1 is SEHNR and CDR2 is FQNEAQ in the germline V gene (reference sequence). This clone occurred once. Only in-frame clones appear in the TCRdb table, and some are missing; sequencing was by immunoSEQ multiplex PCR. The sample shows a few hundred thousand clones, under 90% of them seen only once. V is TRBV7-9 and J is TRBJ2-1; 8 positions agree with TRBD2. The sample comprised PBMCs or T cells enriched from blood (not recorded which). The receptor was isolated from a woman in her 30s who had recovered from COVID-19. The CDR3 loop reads CASSLELAAYNEQFF. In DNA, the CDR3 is TGTGCCAGCAGCTTAGAACTAGCGGCCTACAATGAGCAGTTCTTC.